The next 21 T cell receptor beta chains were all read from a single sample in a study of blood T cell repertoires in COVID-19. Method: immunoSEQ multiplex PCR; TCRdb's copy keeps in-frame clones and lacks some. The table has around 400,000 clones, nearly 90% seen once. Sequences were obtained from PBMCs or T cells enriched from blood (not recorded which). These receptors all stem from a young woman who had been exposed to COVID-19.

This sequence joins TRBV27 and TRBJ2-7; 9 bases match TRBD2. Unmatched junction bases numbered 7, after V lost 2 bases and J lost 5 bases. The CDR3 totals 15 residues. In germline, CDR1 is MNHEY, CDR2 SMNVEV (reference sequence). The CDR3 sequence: CASSLISGRIDEQYF. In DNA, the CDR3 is TGTGCCAGCAGTTTAATTAGCGGGAGAATTGACGAGCAGTACTTC.

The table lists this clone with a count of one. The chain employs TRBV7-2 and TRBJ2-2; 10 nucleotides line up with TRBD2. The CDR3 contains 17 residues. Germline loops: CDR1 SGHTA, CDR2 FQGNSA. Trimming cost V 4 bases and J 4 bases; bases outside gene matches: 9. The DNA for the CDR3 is TGTGCCAGCAGCTACCAATCAAGCGGGGGGGGCACCGGGGAGCTGTTTTTT. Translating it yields CASSYQSSGGGTGELFF.

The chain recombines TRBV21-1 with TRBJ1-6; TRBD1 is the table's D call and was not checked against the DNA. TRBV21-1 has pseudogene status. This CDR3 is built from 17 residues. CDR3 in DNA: TGTGCCAGCAGCAAAGTCTGGACCGGGACATATTCTTCACCCCTCCACTTT. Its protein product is CASSKVWTGTYSSPLHF.

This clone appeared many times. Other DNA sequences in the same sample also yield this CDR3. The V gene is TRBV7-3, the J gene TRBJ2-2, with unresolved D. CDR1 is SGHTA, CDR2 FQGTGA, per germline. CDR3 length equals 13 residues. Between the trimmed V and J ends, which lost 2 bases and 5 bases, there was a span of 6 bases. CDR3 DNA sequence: TGTGCCAGCAGCTTAGAGGCGACCGGGGAGCTGTTTTTT. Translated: CASSLEATGELFF.

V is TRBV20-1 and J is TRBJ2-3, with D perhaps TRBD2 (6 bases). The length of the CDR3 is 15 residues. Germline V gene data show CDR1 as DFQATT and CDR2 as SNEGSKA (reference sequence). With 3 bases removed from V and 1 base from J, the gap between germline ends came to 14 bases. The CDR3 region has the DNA TGCAGTGCTAGTCATCCCTCGGGGGGCACAGATACGCAGTATTTT. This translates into CSASHPSGGTDTQYF.

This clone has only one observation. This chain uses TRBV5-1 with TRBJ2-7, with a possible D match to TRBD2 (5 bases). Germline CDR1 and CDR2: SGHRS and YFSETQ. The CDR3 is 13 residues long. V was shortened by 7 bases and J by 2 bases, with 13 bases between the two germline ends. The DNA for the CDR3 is TGCGCCAGCCTCCGAGGGAGAACCTACGAGCAGTACTTC. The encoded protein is CASLRGRTYEQYF.

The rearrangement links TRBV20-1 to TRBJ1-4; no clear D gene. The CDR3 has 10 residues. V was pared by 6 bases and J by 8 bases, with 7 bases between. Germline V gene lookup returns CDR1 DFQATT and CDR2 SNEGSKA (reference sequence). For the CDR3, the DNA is TGCAGTGCGGCCGAAGAAAAACTGTTTTTT. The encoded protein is CSAAEEKLFF.

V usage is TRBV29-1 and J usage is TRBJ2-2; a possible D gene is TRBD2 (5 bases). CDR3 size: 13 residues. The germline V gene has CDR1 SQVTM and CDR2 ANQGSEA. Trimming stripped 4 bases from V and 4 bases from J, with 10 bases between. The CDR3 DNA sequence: TGCAGCGTTGGGGGAGTAGTCACCGGGGAGCTGTTTTTT. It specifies CSVGGVVTGELFF.

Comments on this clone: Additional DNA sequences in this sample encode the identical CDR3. The CDR3 sequence: CASSSLYEQYF. The CDR3 nucleotides are TGCGCCAGCAGCTCTTTATACGAGCAGTACTTC. J is TRBJ2-7 and V is TRBV5-1; D unclear. V lost 3 bases and J 4 bases, leaving 5 bases between the germline ends. This CDR3 contains 11 residues. Germline V gene data show CDR1 as SGHRS and CDR2 as YFSETQ. The variable domain in full, completed from reference TRBV5-1 and TRBJ2-7, reads KAGVTQTPRYLIKTRGQQVTLSCSPISGHRSVSWYQQTPGQGLQFLFEYFSETQRNKGNFPGRFSGRQFSNSRSEMNVSTLELGDSALYLCASSSLYEQYFGPGTRLTVT.

The CDR3 loop is CASSLTGSIPGELFF. The CDR3 DNA is TGTGCCAGCAGTTTGACAGGGAGTATTCCCGGGGAGCTGTTTTTT. J is TRBJ2-2 and V is TRBV28, with 7 bases fitting TRBD1. In germline, CDR1 is MDHEN, CDR2 SYDVKM. The CDR3 covers 15 residues. V was clipped by 3 bases and J by 6 bases; unmatched bases: 7.

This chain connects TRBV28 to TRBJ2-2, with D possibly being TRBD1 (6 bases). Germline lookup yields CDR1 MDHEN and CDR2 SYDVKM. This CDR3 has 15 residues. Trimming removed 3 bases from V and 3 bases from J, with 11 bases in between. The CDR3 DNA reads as TGTGCCAGCAGTTTTGGGGCAGGGGACACCGGGGAGCTGTTTTTT. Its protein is CASSFGAGDTGELFF. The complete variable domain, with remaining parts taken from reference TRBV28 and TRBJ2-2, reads DVKVTQSSRYLVKRTGEKVFLECVQDMDHENMFWYRQDPGLGLRLIYFSYDVKMKEKGDIPEGYSVSREKKERFSLILESASTNQTSMYLCASSFGAGDTGELFFGEGSRLTVL.

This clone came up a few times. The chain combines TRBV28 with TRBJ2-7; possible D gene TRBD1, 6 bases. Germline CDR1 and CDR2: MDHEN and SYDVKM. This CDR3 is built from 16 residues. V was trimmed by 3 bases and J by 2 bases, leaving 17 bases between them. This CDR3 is CASSFLSTGETYEQYF. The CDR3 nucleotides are TGTGCCAGCAGTTTCCTTTCGACAGGCGAGACCTACGAGCAGTACTTC.

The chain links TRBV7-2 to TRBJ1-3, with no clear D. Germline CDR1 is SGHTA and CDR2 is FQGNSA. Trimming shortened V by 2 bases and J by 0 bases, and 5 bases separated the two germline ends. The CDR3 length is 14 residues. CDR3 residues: CASSLSFSGNTIYF. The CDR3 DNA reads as TGTGCCAGCAGCTTATCTTTCTCTGGAAACACCATATATTTT.

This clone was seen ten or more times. The CDR3 loop is CASSQEVLAGVDSYNEQFF. The CDR3 region has the DNA TGCGCCAGCAGCCAAGAAGTACTAGCGGGAGTAGACTCCTACAATGAGCAGTTCTTC. The chain has TRBV4-1 and TRBJ2-1; TRBD2 aligns across 11 bases. Germline V gene lookup returns CDR1 MGHRA and CDR2 YSYEKL. V dropped 0 bases and J dropped 0; count of bases not matched to a gene: 7. The CDR3 has 19 residues.

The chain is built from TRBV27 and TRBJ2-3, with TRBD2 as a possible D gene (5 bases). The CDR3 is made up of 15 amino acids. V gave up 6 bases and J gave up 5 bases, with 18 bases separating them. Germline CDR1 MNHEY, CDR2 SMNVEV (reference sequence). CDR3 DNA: TGTGCCAGCAGAATCTTAGGACTGGGCGTAGATACGCAGTATTTT. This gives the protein CASRILGLGVDTQYF.

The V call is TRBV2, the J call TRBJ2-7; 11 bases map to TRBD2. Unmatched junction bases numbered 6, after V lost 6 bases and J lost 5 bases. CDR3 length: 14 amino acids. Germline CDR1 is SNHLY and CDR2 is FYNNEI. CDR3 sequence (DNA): TGTGCCAGCAGCGCACTAGCGGGAGACGACGAGCAGTACTTC. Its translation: CASSALAGDDEQYF.

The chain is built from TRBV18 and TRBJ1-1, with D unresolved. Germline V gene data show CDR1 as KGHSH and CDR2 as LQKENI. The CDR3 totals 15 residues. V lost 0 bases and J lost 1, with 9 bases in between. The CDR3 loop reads CASSPPMAQNTEAFF. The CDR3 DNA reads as TGTGCCAGCTCACCACCCATGGCCCAGAACACTGAAGCTTTCTTT.

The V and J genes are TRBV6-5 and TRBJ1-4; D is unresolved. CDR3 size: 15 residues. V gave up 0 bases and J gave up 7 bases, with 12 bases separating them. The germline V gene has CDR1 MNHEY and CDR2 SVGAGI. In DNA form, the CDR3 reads TGTGCCAGCAGTTACTCGCCGGCAGCGGGTGAAAAACTGTTTTTT. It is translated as CASSYSPAAGEKLFF.

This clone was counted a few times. The CDR3 DNA reads as TGTGCCAGCAGCTTAGGCATAACGACGCTAGGGGATGAAAAACTGTTTTTT. Its protein is CASSLGITTLGDEKLFF. The chain couples TRBV11-2 to TRBJ1-4, with D possibly being TRBD1 (5 bases). The V gene's germline CDR1 is SGHAT and CDR2 FQNNGV. Trimming took 1 base from V and 6 from J, leaving 18 bases between them. The CDR3 consists of 17 residues.

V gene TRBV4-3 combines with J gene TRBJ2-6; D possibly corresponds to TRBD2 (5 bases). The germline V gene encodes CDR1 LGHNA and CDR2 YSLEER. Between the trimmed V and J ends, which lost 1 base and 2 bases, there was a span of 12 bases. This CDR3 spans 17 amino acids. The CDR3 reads CASSQVTLGTGANVLTF. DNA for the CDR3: TGCGCCAGCAGCCAAGTTACACTAGGGACTGGGGCCAACGTCCTGACTTTC.

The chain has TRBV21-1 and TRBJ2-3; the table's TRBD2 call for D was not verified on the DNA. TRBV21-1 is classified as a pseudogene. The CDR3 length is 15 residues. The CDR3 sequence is CASSKVGGRTDTQYF. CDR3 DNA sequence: TGTGCCAGCAGCAAAGTCGGCGGTCGCACAGATACGCAGTATTTT.